This TCR beta chain was obtained from a study of blood T cells in healthy people across ages. A second about 7 to 11 cycle PCR used barcoded and J-beta primers. TCRdb redid the calling of the 5' RACE reads with MiXCR, one entry per CDR3 protein. The data contain roughly 830,000 distinct CDR3 sequences, around 62% of them singletons. V was clipped by 2 bases and J by 0 bases, with 17 bases between them. This CDR3 contains 19 residues. The germline V gene encodes CDR1 MNHEY and CDR2 SVGAGI. Material: blood. J is TRBJ2-6 and V is TRBV6-5; the D is unclear. This TCR was recovered from a man aged 30 to 45 in good health. CDR3 sequence: CASSYRSDLRNSGANVLTF. As DNA, the CDR3 is TGTGCCAGCAGTTACAGGTCAGACCTACGAAACTCTGGGGCCAACGTCCTGACTTTC.